This entry lists 23 T cell receptor beta chains sequenced from one sample in a study of cytomegalovirus exposure and HLA in healthy donors. The PCR made use of 60 Vbeta and 13 Jbeta primers. The assay was immunoSEQ multiplex PCR, and TCRdb's table has in-frame clones only and misses some. This sample's table reports about 130,000 clones. Specimen: PBMCs. These TCRs come from a man younger than 35 in good health and CMV-seronegative.

The V gene is TRBV5-1, the J gene TRBJ2-5, with 7 bases identical to TRBD2. The CDR3 spans 16 residues. Germline-derived CDR1 and CDR2 are SGHRS and YFSETQ. V lost 1 base to trimming and J lost 1 base; unmatched junction nucleotides: 7. This CDR3 reads CASSLSGDPSQETQYF. In nucleotides, the CDR3 is TGCGCCAGCAGCTTGAGCGGGGACCCCAGCCAAGAGACCCAGTACTTC.

This chain connects TRBV5-1 to TRBJ1-1; D might be TRBD1 (6 bases). This CDR3 comprises 13 residues. Trimming stripped 5 bases from V and 3 bases from J, with 11 bases between. From germline, CDR1 is SGHRS and CDR2 YFSETQ. CDR3 nucleotides: TGCGCCAGCAGAACGGGGGGCGACACTGAAGCTTTCTTT. It translates to CASRTGGDTEAFF.

The CDR3 sequence: CASSLRQGRNYGYTF. The CDR3 DNA is TGTGCCAGCAGTTTAAGACAGGGACGCAACTATGGCTACACCTTC. V is TRBV27 and J is TRBJ1-2, with TRBD1 matching 7 bases. CDR3 length equals 15 residues. CDR1 is MNHEY, CDR2 SMNVEV, per germline (reference sequence). With V trimmed by 2 bases and J by 2 bases, 5 bases remained unmatched.

The V gene is TRBV7-2, the J gene TRBJ2-3; D not certain. CDR1 SGHTA and CDR2 FQGNSA come from the germline V gene. This CDR3 has 12 residues. Trimming removed 5 bases at V and 2 bases at J, with 5 bases between. Here the CDR3 reads CASSPFTDTQYF. CDR3 in DNA: TGTGCCAGCAGCCCATTCACAGATACGCAGTATTTT.

The chain links TRBV29-1 to TRBJ1-3; D remains unclear. There are 11 residues in the CDR3. In germline, CDR1 is SQVTM, CDR2 ANQGSEA. V dropped 7 bases and J dropped 4 bases, with 8 bases sitting between them. This chain's CDR3 is CSGASGNTIYF. DNA of the CDR3: TGCAGCGGAGCTAGCGGAAACACCATATATTTT.

This chain connects TRBV5-6 to TRBJ1-2; a possible D gene is TRBD1 (6 bases). From germline, CDR1 is SGHDT and CDR2 YYEEEE. Trimming shortened V by 7 bases and J by 1 base, and 11 bases separated the two germline ends. The CDR3 is 13 amino acids. In nucleotides, the CDR3 is TGTGCCAGCTCCCGGGACAATAACTATGGCTACACCTTC. Amino acid sequence: CASSRDNNYGYTF.

V gene TRBV2 combines with J gene TRBJ2-7; 10 bases line up with TRBD2. With 6 bases clipped from V and 2 bases from J, the junction kept 7 bases outside the gene matches. The CDR3 consists of 15 residues. Germline CDR1 and CDR2: SNHLY and FYNNEI. CDR3 nucleotides: TGTGCCAGCAGCACTAGCGGGACACTTACCTACGAGCAGTACTTC. Amino acid sequence: CASSTSGTLTYEQYF.

This chain joins TRBV19 and TRBJ1-1; D perhaps matches TRBD1 (6 bases). Germline CDR1 LNHDA, CDR2 SQIVND (reference sequence). V gave up 2 bases and J gave up 5 bases, with 9 bases separating them. The CDR3 sequence is 13 residues long. The CDR3 sequence is CASSISGVTEAFF. The CDR3 nucleotides are TGTGCCAGTAGTATATCAGGGGTTACTGAAGCTTTCTTT. Drawing the rest from reference TRBV19 and TRBJ1-1, the complete variable domain is DGGITQSPKYLFRKEGQNVTLSCEQNLNHDAMYWYRQDPGQGLRLIYYSQIVNDFQKGDIAEGYSVSREKKESFPLTVTSAQKNPTAFYLCASSISGVTEAFFGQGTRLTVV.

CDR3 in amino acids: CASSRGDSGNTIYF. For the CDR3, the DNA is TGTGCCAGCAGCCGGGGGGACTCTGGAAACACCATATATTTT. V usage is TRBV6-1 and J usage is TRBJ1-3, with D perhaps matching TRBD1 (5 bases). The CDR3 loop spans 14 amino acids. Germline values: CDR1 MNHNS, CDR2 SASEGT. The germline V and J ends were trimmed by 6 bases and 0 bases, with 9 bases remaining between them.

The CDR3 DNA reads as TGTGCCAGCAGTGAGACAGGGTCGGCGTCCTACAATGAGCAGTTCTTC. Protein: CASSETGSASYNEQFF. J is TRBJ2-1 and V is TRBV6-1, with 7 bases identical to TRBD1. The junction had 6 bases not matched to a gene; V was cut back by 3 bases and J by 1 base. In germline, CDR1 is MNHNS, CDR2 SASEGT. The CDR3 covers 16 residues.

J is TRBJ2-3 and V is TRBV7-2; 8 bases are a match to TRBD1. The germline V gene encodes CDR1 SGHTA and CDR2 FQGNSA. The CDR3 length is 15 residues. V lost 5 bases to trimming and J lost 3 bases; unmatched junction nucleotides: 7. CDR3 DNA: TGTGCCAGCAGCCGTGACAGGGGTTTGACAGATACGCAGTATTTT. Its protein product is CASSRDRGLTDTQYF.

The rearrangement links TRBV7-8 to TRBJ1-1; possibly TRBD1 for D (6 bases). From germline, CDR1 is SGHVS and CDR2 FQNEAQ. V lost 1 base, J lost 1 base, and 13 bases lay in between. The CDR3 is 16 amino acids. The CDR3 DNA is TGTGCCAGCAGCTTAGTTGCAGGGGCCTCGAACACTGAAGCTTTCTTT. Encoded protein: CASSLVAGASNTEAFF.

The gene calls are TRBV6-5 and TRBJ2-7; weak D call: TRBD2 (7 bases). Germline CDR1 reads MNHEY; CDR2 reads SVGAGI. The length of the CDR3 is 14 residues. The V gene lost 8 bases and the J gene lost 3 bases, with 17 bases spanning the gap. CDR3 coding DNA: TGTGCCAGCGCGAGGGGGGGAGCGGGCTACGAGCAGTACTTC. As protein: CASARGGAGYEQYF.

V usage is TRBV5-8 and J usage is TRBJ2-3, with D perhaps TRBD1 (5 bases). The CDR3 length is 17 residues. Trimming removed 4 bases at V and 0 bases at J, with 18 bases between. Germline assignment: CDR1 SGHTS and CDR2 YDEGEE. The CDR3 loop reads CASSREDGRASTDTQYF. The DNA for the CDR3 is TGTGCCAGCAGCCGCGAGGATGGCAGGGCTAGCACAGATACGCAGTATTTT.

The J gene is TRBJ1-1, the V gene TRBV7-6, with D uncertain. Germline V gives CDR1 SGHVS, CDR2 FNYEAQ. The ends were cut back, 1 base at V and 3 bases at J, with 9 bases in the middle. This CDR3 spans 14 amino acids. CDR3 in amino acids: CASSLGSLDTEAFF. DNA of the CDR3: TGTGCCAGCAGCTTAGGGAGTCTTGACACTGAAGCTTTCTTT.

The chain is built from TRBV5-1 and TRBJ2-7, with 7 bases lining up with TRBD2. The CDR3 is 15 amino acids. Trimming removed 0 bases from V and 4 bases from J; junction bases left unmatched: 7. Germline V gene sequence: CDR1 SGHRS, CDR2 YFSETQ. The CDR3 loop is CASSLVLGGKYEQYF. The DNA of the CDR3 is TGCGCCAGCAGCTTGGTTCTGGGGGGGAAGTACGAGCAGTACTTC.

This sequence joins TRBV5-1 and TRBJ2-2; TRBD2 matches at 7 bases. Looked up from germline, CDR1 is SGHRS and CDR2 is YFSETQ. Trimming took 5 bases from V and 4 from J; bases not matched to a gene: 11. The CDR3 contains 16 residues. The CDR3 DNA is TGCGCCAGCAGACTATCGGGGACTAAGAGCACCGGGGAGCTGTTTTTT. It yields the protein CASRLSGTKSTGELFF. Using reference TRBV5-1 and TRBJ2-2 for the parts outside the CDR3, the full variable domain is KAGVTQTPRYLIKTRGQQVTLSCSPISGHRSVSWYQQTPGQGLQFLFEYFSETQRNKGNFPGRFSGRQFSNSRSEMNVSTLELGDSALYLCASRLSGTKSTGELFFGEGSRLTVL.

The chain is built from TRBV19 and TRBJ2-1, with 12 nucleotides matching TRBD1. V lost 1 base, J lost 6 bases, and 1 base stayed unmatched. CDR3 length equals 15 residues. Germline V gene sequence: CDR1 LNHDA, CDR2 SQIVND (reference sequence). CDR3 in amino acids: CASSIGDRGLNEQFF. CDR3 coding DNA: TGTGCCAGTAGTATAGGGGACAGGGGGCTCAATGAGCAGTTCTTC.

The genes are TRBV4-1 and TRBJ2-1; TRBD2 aligns across 10 bases. V was clipped by 8 bases and J by 10 bases; unmatched bases: 17. This CDR3 contains 16 residues. Germline assignment: CDR1 MGHRA and CDR2 YSYEKL. CDR3 region: CASGAPGAGGQGEQFF. CDR3 coding DNA: TGCGCCAGCGGGGCTCCGGGAGCGGGGGGGCAAGGCGAGCAGTTCTTC.

The chain links TRBV6-4 to TRBJ2-2; the match to TRBD1 covers 9 bases. J gave up 1 base and V 5 bases, and 2 bases lay outside the gene matches. Germline V gene sequence: CDR1 MRHNA, CDR2 SNTAGT. The CDR3 has 15 residues. Written as DNA, the CDR3 is TGTGCCAGCAGTCGGACAGGGGAGAACACCGGGGAGCTGTTTTTT. Protein sequence: CASSRTGENTGELFF.

This rearrangement joins TRBV5-1 to TRBJ1-2; 8 bases match TRBD1. There are 18 residues in the CDR3. Germline trimming cut 3 bases from V and 3 bases from J; bases unmatched to any gene: 16. Germline V CDR1 and CDR2: SGHRS, YFSETQ. The CDR3 protein is CASSSPAGGDRNDYGYTF. The CDR3 DNA follows: TGCGCCAGCAGCTCCCCGGCCGGTGGGGACAGGAATGACTATGGCTACACCTTC. Full variable domain (missing parts from reference TRBV5-1 and TRBJ1-2): KAGVTQTPRYLIKTRGQQVTLSCSPISGHRSVSWYQQTPGQGLQFLFEYFSETQRNKGNFPGRFSGRQFSNSRSEMNVSTLELGDSALYLCASSSPAGGDRNDYGYTFGSGTRLTVV.

The chain carries TRBV6-5 and TRBJ1-1, with 7 bases matching TRBD1. J was trimmed by 4 bases and V by 7 bases; bases with no gene match: 12. CDR3 length equals 15 residues. Germline V CDR1 and CDR2: MNHEY, SVGAGI. Here the CDR3 reads CASNLWPTGSTEAFF. CDR3 in DNA: TGTGCCAGCAACTTATGGCCGACAGGGTCCACTGAAGCTTTCTTT.

The chain recombines TRBV7-2 with TRBJ2-4; a possible D gene is TRBD1 (5 bases). The CDR3 covers 14 residues. The germline V and J ends were trimmed by 5 bases and 6 bases, with 14 bases remaining between them. Germline CDR1 and CDR2: SGHTA and FQGNSA. This CDR3 reads CASSAHFQGNIQYF. CDR3 nucleotide sequence: TGTGCCAGCAGCGCCCATTTTCAGGGAAACATTCAGTACTTC.